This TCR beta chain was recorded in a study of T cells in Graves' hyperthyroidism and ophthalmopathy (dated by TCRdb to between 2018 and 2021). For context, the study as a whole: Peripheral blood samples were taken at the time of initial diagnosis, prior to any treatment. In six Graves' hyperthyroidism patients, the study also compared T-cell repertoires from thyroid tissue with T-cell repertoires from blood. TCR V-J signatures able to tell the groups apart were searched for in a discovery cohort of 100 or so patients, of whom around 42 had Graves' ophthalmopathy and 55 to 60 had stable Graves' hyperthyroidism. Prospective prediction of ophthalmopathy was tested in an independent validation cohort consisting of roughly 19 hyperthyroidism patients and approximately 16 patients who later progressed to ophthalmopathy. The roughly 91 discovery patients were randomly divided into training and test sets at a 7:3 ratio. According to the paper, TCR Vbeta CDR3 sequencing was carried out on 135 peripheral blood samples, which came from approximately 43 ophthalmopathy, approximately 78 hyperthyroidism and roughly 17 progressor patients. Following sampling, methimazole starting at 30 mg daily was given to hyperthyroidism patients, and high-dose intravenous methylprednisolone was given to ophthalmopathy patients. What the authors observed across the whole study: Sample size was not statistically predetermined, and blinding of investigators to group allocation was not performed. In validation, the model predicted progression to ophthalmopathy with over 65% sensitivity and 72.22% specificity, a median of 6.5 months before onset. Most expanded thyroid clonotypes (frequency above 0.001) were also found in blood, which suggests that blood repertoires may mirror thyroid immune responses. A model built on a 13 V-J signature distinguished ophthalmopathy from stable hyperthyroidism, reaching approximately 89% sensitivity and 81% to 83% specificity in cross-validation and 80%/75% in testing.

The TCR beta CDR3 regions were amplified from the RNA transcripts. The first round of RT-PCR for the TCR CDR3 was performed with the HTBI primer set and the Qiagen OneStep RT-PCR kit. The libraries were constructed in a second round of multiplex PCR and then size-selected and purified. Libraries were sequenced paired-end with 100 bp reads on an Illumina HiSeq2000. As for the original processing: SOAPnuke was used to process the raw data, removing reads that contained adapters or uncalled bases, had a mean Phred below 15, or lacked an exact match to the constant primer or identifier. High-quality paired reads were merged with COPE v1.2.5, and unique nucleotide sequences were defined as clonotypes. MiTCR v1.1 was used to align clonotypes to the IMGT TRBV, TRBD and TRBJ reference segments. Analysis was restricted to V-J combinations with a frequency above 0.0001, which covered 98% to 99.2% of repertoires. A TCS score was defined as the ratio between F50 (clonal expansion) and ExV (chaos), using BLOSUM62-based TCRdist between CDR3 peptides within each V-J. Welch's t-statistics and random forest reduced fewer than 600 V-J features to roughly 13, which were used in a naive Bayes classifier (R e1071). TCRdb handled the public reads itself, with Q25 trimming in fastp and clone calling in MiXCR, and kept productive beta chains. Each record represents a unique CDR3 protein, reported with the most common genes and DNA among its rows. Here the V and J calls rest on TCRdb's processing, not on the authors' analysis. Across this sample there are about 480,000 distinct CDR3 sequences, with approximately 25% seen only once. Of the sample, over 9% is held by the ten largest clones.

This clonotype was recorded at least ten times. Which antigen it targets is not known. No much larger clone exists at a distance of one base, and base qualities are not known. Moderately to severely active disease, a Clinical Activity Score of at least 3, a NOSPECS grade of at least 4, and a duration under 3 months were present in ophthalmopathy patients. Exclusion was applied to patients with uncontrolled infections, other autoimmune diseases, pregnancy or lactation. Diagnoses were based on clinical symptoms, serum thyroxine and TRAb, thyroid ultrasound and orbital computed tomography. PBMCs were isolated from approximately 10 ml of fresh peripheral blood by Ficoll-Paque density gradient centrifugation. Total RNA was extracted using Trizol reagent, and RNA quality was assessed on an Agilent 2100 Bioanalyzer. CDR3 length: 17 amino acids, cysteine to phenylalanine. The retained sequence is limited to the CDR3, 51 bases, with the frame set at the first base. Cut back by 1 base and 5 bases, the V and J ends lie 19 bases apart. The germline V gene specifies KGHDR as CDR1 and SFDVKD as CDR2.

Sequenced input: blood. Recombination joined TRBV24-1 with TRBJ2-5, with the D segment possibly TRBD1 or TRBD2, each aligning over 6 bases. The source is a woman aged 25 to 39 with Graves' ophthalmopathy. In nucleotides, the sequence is TGTGCCACCAGTGATTTTAAAGGAGCCACAGGGAGGGAGACCCAGTACTTC. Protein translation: CATSDFKGATGRETQYF.